This T cell receptor beta chain was recorded in a study of blood T cell repertoires in COVID-19. Overall study: Sites in the United States, Italy and Spain provided acute and convalescent COVID-19 samples. The analysed material was cDNA or gDNA that came from T cells, B-cell-depleted T cells, or PBMCs.

As processed by the authors: Amplification of reference gene primers was used by the study to estimate nucleated cell counts. Libraries were prepared by immunoSEQ multiplex PCR; TCRdb keeps only in-frame clonotypes and omits some of them. V and J calls and clone size come straight from that table; D and trimming were deduced from the DNA. The sample lists some 270,000 clones, 90% seen once, with under 2.5% in the top ten. CDR1 is MNHEY and CDR2 is SVGEGT in the germline V gene. The CDR3 sequence is 15 residues long. Trimming removed 5 bases from V and 2 bases from J, with 13 bases in between. This TCR derives from a woman in her sixties with COVID-19, enrolled during active disease. The sequencing sample was made of peripheral blood. The chain joins TRBV6-2 or TRBV6-3 to TRBJ1-3, with unresolved D. The CDR3 sequence: CASSEDFSAGNTIYF. The CDR3 coding sequence is TGTGCCAGCAGTGAGGACTTCTCGGCTGGAAACACCATATATTTT.